The 24 T cell receptor beta chains reported below all come from one sample, sequenced in a study of T cells expressing NK-cell markers. After re-calling the 5' RACE reads, TCRdb lists one entry per CDR3 protein, DNA absent. The sample is made up of 200,000 to 300,000 distinct CDR3 sequences, and the top ten hold 0.39% of it. Sequenced material: blood T cells: a sorted CD56 or NKG2C T cell subset, CD4+ or CD8+ T cells, or bulk PBMC T cells (not recorded which). The source of these receptors is a man aged 18 to 35 in good health.

This chain connects TRBV12-3 or TRBV12-4 to TRBJ2-1; the TCRdb call, TRBD1, lacks DNA for checking. The CDR3 totals 14 residues. The CDR3 region is CASRGQGRSTKQFF.

The rearrangement uses TRBV20-1 and TRBJ1-1; the TCRdb D gene call, TRBD1, has no DNA to confirm it. Germline CDR1 is DFQATT and CDR2 is SNEGSKA (reference sequence). This CDR3 has 15 residues. CDR3: CSARDSGTGSTEAFF.

The chain has TRBV5-5 and TRBJ2-5; TCRdb designates TRBD1, a call that cannot be tested without DNA. The CDR3 totals 16 residues. The germline CDR1 and CDR2 sequences are SGHKS and YYEKEE (reference sequence). CDR3 residues: CASSSTGGVVHETQYF.

The V gene is TRBV15, the J gene TRBJ2-5; TCRdb designates TRBD1, a call that cannot be tested without DNA. Germline loops: CDR1 LNHNV, CDR2 YYDKDF (reference sequence). The CDR3 contains 14 residues. The CDR3 sequence is CATSRAGGPETQYF.

This chain joins TRBV20-1 and TRBJ2-3. CDR1 DFQATT and CDR2 SNEGSKA come from the germline V gene (reference sequence). The CDR3 consists of 17 residues. The CDR3 sequence is CSARDLGSRASTDTQYF.

The V call is TRBV7-9, the J call TRBJ2-2; TCRdb's D gene call, TRBD1, goes unchecked for lack of DNA. In germline, CDR1 is SEHNR, CDR2 FQNEAQ (reference sequence). This CDR3 comprises 16 residues. CDR3 loop: CASSLQDRGRTGELFF.

The rearrangement links TRBV15 to TRBJ2-7; TCRdb returns TRBD1, unconfirmable since there is no DNA. Looked up from germline, CDR1 is LNHNV and CDR2 is YYDKDF (reference sequence). The CDR3 spans 17 residues. The CDR3 loop is CATSRLVGTGGMGEQYF.

This rearrangement joins TRBV7-2 to TRBJ2-3; without DNA, the TCRdb call of TRBD1 cannot be checked. There are 13 residues in the CDR3. CDR1 and CDR2 (germline): SGHTA, FQGNSA. CDR3 sequence: CASSFKQGDTQYF.

The CDR3 loop is CSAISPGRDRVIQETQYF. The chain employs TRBV20-1 and TRBJ2-5; TCRdb indicates TRBD1, and absent DNA this call remains unverified. This CDR3 comprises 18 residues. In germline, CDR1 is DFQATT, CDR2 SNEGSKA (reference sequence).

V is TRBV18 and J is TRBJ2-5. Germline V gene lookup returns CDR1 KGHSH and CDR2 LQKENI. The CDR3 length is 14 residues. The CDR3: CASSHGRFQETQYF.

The V and J genes are TRBV4-3 and TRBJ2-7. CDR1 LGHNA and CDR2 YSLEER come from the germline V gene. This CDR3 comprises 15 residues. CDR3 residues: CASSQKTERSYEQYF.

V is TRBV12-3 or TRBV12-4 and J is TRBJ2-5; checking the TCRdb D call of TRBD1 is not possible without DNA. The CDR3 covers 13 residues. The CDR3 protein is CASSKTGMETQYF.

The chain carries TRBV12-3 or TRBV12-4 and TRBJ2-5. The CDR3 length is 13 residues. The CDR3 loop reads CASSLRSRETQYF.

The chain has TRBV6-2 or TRBV6-3 and TRBJ2-1; the TCRdb call, TRBD1, lacks DNA for checking. The V gene's germline CDR1 is MNHEY and CDR2 SVGEGT. The CDR3 is made up of 12 amino acids. CDR3 amino acids: CASSSPVAEQFF.

The rearrangement links TRBV12-3 or TRBV12-4 to TRBJ2-5; the TCRdb call, TRBD2, lacks DNA for checking. The CDR3 is 15 amino acids. The CDR3 protein is CASRTSGSPGETQYF.

The chain uses TRBV5-6 and TRBJ2-5; TCRdb gives TRBD2 as the D gene, but with no DNA this cannot be confirmed. The germline CDR1 and CDR2 sequences are SGHDT and YYEEEE. CDR3 length: 14 residues. The CDR3 loop is CASSSRSILETQYF.

The chain has TRBV6-1 and TRBJ1-1; TCRdb's D call, TRBD1, is unchecked because there is no DNA. The CDR3 is 13 amino acids. Per germline, CDR1 MNHNS and CDR2 SASEGT. CDR3 region: CASSEQGLAEAFF.

The rearrangement links TRBV5-1 to TRBJ1-2. CDR1 SGHRS and CDR2 YFSETQ come from the germline V gene. This CDR3 has 13 residues. The CDR3 sequence is CASSQSGNYGYTF.

The rearrangement links TRBV12-3 or TRBV12-4 to TRBJ2-1. This CDR3 contains 15 residues. The CDR3: CASRVGPAYYNEQFF.

The gene calls are TRBV10-3 and TRBJ2-1; the TRBD2 assignment by TCRdb is unverifiable without DNA. This CDR3 is 13 amino acids long. Germline V gene sequence: CDR1 ENHRY, CDR2 SYGVKD. The CDR3 reads CAIRGLAAPGQFF.

This chain joins TRBV11-2 and TRBJ2-2. The CDR3 covers 14 residues. Germline V gene lookup returns CDR1 SGHAT and CDR2 FQNNGV. CDR3: CASSVEWRTGELFF.

The chain is built from TRBV29-1 and TRBJ1-2; lacking DNA, the TRBD1 call made by TCRdb goes unchecked. CDR3 length: 13 residues. CDR1 is SQVTM and CDR2 is ANQGSEA in the germline V gene. Here the CDR3 reads CSGGHEGSYGYTF.

The rearrangement uses TRBV7-9 and TRBJ1-4. CDR1 and CDR2 (germline): SEHNR, FQNEAQ (reference sequence). The CDR3 length is 15 residues. The CDR3 sequence: CASSLGVSDGEKLFF. Drawing the rest from reference TRBV7-9 and TRBJ1-4, the complete variable domain is DTGVSQNPRHKITKRGQNVTFRCDPISEHNRLYWYRQTLGQGPEFLTYFQNEAQLEKSRLLSDRFSAERPKGSFSTLEIQRTEQGDSAMYLCASSLGVSDGEKLFFGSGTQLSVL.

V gene TRBV29-1 combines with J gene TRBJ1-2; TCRdb outputs TRBD1, but without DNA this stays unchecked. This CDR3 is 12 amino acids long. Germline V gene lookup returns CDR1 SQVTM and CDR2 ANQGSEA. The CDR3 here is CSVEQGYYGYTF.